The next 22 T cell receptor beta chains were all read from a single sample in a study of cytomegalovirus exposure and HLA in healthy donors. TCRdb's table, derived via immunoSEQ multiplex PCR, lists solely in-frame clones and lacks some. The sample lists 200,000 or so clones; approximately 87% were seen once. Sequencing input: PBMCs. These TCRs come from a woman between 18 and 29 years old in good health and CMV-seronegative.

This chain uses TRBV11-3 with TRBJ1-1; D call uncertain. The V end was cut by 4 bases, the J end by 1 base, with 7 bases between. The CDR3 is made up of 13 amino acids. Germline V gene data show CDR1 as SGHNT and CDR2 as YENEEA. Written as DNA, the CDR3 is TGTGCCAGCAGCTCCCACTGGAACACTGAAGCTTTCTTT. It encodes CASSSHWNTEAFF.

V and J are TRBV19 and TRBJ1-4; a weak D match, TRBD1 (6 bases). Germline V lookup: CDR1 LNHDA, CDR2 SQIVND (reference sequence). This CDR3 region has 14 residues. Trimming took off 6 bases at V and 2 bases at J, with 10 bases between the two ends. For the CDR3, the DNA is TGTGCCAGTAGCAGGGGAACGACTAATGAAAAACTGTTTTTT. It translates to CASSRGTTNEKLFF.

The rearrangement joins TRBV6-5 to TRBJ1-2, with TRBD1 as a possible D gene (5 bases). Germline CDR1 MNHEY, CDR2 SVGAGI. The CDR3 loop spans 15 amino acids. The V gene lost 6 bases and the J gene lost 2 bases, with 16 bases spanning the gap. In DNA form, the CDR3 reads TGTGCCAGCAGGAACGGGGGACGGAGGAACTATGGCTACACCTTC. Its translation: CASRNGGRRNYGYTF.

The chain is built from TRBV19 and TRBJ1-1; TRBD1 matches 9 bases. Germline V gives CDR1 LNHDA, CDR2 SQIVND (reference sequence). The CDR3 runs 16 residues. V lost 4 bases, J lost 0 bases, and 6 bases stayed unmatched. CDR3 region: CASSRDRAGMNTEAFF. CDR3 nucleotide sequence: TGTGCCAGTAGTAGGGACAGGGCTGGCATGAACACTGAAGCTTTCTTT.

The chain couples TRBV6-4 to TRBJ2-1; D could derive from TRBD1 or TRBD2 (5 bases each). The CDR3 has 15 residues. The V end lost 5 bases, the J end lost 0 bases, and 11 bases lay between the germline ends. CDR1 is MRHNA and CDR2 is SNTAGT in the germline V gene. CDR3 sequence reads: CASSSEGISYNEQFF. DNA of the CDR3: TGTGCCAGCAGTTCCGAGGGGATCTCCTACAATGAGCAGTTCTTC.

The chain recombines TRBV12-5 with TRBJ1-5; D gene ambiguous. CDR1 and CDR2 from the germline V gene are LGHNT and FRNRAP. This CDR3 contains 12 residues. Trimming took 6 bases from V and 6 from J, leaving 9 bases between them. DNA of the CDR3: TGTGCTAGTGGCCCCGCTGCTCAGCCCCAGCATTTT. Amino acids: CASGPAAQPQHF. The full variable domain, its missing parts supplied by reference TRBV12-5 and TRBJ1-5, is DARVTQTPRHKVTEMGQEVTMRCQPILGHNTVFWYRQTMMQGLELLAYFRNRAPLDDSGMPKDRFSAEMPDATLATLKIQPSEPRDSAVYFCASGPAAQPQHFGDGTRLSIL.

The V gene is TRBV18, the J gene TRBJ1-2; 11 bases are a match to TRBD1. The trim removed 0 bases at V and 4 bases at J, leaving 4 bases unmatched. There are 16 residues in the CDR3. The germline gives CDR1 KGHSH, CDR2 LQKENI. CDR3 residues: CASSPPGDRGSYGYTF. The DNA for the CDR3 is TGTGCCAGCTCACCACCGGGGGACAGGGGGAGCTATGGCTACACCTTC.

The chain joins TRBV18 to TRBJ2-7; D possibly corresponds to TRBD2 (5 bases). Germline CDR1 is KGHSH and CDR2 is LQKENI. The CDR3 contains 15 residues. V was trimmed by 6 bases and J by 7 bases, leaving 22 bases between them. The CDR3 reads CASSPRRADGEEQYF. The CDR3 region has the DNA TGTGCCAGCTCCCCCAGGCGAGCGGATGGTGAGGAGCAGTACTTC.

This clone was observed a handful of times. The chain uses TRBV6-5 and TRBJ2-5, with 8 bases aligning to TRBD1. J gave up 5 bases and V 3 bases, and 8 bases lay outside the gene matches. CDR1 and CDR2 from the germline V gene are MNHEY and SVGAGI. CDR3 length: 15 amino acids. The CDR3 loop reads CASSYRQDRAETQYF. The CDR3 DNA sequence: TGTGCCAGCAGTTATCGCCAGGACAGGGCCGAGACCCAGTACTTC.

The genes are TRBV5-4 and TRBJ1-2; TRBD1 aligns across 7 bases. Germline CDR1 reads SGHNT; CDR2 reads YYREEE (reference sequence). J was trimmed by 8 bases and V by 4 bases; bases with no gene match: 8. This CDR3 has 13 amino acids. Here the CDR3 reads CASSPTGILGYTF. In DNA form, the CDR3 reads TGTGCCAGCAGCCCGACAGGGATCTTGGGCTACACCTTC.

The CDR3 DNA sequence: TGTGCCTACCGCGGACAGGGGGCGCACGAGCAGTACTTC. Its translation is CAYRGQGAHEQYF. The chain employs TRBV30 and TRBJ2-7; 11 positions agree with TRBD1. V lost 7 bases, J lost 5 bases, and 7 bases stayed unmatched. Germline loops: CDR1 GTSNPN, CDR2 SVGIG (reference sequence). CDR3 length: 13 residues.

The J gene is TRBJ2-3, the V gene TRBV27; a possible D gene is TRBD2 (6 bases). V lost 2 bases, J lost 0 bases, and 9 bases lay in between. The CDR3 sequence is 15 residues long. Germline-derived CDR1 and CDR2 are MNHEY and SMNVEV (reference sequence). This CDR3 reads CASSLERVSTDTQYF. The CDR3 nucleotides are TGTGCCAGCAGTTTAGAGCGGGTTAGCACAGATACGCAGTATTTT.

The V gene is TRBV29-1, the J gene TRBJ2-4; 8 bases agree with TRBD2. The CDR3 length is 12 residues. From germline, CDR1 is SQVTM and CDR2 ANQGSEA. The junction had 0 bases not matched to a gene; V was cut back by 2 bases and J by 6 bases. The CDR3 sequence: CSVESGRNIQYF. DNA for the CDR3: TGCAGCGTTGAAAGCGGGAGAAACATTCAGTACTTC.

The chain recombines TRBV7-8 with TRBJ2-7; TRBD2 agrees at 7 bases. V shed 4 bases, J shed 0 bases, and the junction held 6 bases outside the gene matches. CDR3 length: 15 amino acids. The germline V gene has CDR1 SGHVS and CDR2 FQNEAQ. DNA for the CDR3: TGTGCCAGCAGCTGGGCCGGGACTAACTCCTACGAGCAGTACTTC. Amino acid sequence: CASSWAGTNSYEQYF.

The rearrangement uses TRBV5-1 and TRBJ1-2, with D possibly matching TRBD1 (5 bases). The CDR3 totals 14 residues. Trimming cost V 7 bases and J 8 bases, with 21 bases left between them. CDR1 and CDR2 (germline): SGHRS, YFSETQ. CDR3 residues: CASATTGGVGGYTF. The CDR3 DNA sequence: TGCGCCAGCGCAACGACCGGGGGGGTTGGCGGCTACACCTTC.

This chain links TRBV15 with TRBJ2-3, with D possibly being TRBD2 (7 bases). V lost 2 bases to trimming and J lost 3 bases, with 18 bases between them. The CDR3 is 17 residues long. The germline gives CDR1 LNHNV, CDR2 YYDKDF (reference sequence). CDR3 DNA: TGTGCCACCAGCAGACCGAGGGGAGGGGGGAAGACAGATACGCAGTATTTT. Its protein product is CATSRPRGGGKTDTQYF.

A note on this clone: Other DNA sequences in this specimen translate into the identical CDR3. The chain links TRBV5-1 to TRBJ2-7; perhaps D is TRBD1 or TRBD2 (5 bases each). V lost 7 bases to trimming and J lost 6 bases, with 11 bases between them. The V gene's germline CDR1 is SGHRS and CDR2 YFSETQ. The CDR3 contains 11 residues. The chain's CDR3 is CASSSGPEQYF. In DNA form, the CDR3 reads TGCGCCAGCTCATCGGGGCCCGAGCAGTACTTC.

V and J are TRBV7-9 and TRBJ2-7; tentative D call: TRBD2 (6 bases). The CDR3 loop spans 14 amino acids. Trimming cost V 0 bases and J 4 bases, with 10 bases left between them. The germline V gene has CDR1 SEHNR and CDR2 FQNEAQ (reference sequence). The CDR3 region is CASSLAGSVYEQYF. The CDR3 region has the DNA TGTGCCAGCAGCTTAGCCGGGAGCGTATACGAGCAGTACTTC. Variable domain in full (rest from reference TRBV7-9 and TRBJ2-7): DTGVSQNPRHKITKRGQNVTFRCDPISEHNRLYWYRQTLGQGPEFLTYFQNEAQLEKSRLLSDRFSAERPKGSFSTLEIQRTEQGDSAMYLCASSLAGSVYEQYFGPGTRLTVT.

The DNA for the CDR3 is TGTGCCAGCAGTCGGGCCCCCGGGACCAACTATGGCTACACCTTC. Protein sequence: CASSRAPGTNYGYTF. V is TRBV7-3 and J is TRBJ1-2; D is perhaps TRBD1 (5 bases). Deletions cut 6 bases from V and 2 bases from J, with 16 bases between. The CDR3 runs 15 residues. Germline-derived CDR1 and CDR2 are SGHTA and FQGTGA. The full variable domain, with the rest looked up from reference TRBV7-3 and TRBJ1-2, is GAGVSQTPSNKVTEKGKYVELRCDPISGHTALYWYRQSLGQGPEFLIYFQGTGAADDSGLPNDRFFAVRPEGSVSTLKIQRTERGDSAVYLCASSRAPGTNYGYTFGSGTRLTVV.

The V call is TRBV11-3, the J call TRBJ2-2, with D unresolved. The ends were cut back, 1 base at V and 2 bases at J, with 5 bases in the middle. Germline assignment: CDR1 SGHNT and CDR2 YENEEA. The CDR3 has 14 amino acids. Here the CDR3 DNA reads TGTGCCAGCAGCTTAGGACAAAACACCGGGGAGCTGTTTTTT. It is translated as CASSLGQNTGELFF.

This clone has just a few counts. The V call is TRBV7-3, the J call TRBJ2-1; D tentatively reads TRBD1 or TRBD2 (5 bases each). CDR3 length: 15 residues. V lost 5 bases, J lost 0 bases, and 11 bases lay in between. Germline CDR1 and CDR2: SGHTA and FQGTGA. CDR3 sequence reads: CASSPKGSSYNEQFF. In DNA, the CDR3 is TGTGCCAGCAGCCCTAAGGGGAGCTCCTACAATGAGCAGTTCTTC.

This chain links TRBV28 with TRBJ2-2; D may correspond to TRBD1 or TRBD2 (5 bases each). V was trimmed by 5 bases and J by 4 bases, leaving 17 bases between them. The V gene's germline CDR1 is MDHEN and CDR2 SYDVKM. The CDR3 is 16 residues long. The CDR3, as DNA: TGTGCCAGCAGTCCCACCGGGGCATCGACCACCGGGGAGCTGTTTTTT. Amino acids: CASSPTGASTTGELFF.